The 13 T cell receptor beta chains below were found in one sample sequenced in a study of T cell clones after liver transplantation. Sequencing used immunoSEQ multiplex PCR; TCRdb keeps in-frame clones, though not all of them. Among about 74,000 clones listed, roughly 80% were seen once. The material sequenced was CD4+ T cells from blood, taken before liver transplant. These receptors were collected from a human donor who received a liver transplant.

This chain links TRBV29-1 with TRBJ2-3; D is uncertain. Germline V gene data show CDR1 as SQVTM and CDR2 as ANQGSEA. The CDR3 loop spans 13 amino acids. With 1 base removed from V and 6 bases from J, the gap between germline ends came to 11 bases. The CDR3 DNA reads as TGCAGCGTTGAAGGAGGATCGGCCGATACGCAGTATTTT. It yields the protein CSVEGGSADTQYF.

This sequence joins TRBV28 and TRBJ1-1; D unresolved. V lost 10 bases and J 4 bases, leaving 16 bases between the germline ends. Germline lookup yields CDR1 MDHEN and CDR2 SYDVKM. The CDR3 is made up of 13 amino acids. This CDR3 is CATTSVGVTEAFF. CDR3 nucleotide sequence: TGTGCCACCACCTCGGTAGGCGTCACTGAAGCTTTCTTT.

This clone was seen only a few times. The CDR3 here is CASSSPGNTEAFF. CDR3 nucleotide sequence: TGTGCCAGCAGCTCCCCGGGGAACACTGAAGCTTTCTTT. This rearrangement joins TRBV7-9 to TRBJ1-1, with unresolved D. V shed 4 bases and J shed 1 base, with 7 bases lying between them. Looked up from germline, CDR1 is SEHNR and CDR2 is FQNEAQ (reference sequence). The CDR3 is 13 residues long.

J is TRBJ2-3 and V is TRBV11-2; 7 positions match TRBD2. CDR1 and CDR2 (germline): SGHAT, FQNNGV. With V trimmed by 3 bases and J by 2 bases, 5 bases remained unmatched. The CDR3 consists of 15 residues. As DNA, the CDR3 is TGTGCCAGCAGCTTGAGCGGGATTGCCACAGATACGCAGTATTTT. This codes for CASSLSGIATDTQYF.

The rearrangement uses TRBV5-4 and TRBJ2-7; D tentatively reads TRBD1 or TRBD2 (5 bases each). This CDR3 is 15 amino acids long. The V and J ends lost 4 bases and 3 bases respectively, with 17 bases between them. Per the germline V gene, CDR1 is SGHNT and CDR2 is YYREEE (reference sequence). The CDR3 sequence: CASSPDGAGNYEQYF. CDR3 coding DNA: TGTGCCAGCAGCCCTGACGGGGCAGGGAACTACGAGCAGTACTTC.

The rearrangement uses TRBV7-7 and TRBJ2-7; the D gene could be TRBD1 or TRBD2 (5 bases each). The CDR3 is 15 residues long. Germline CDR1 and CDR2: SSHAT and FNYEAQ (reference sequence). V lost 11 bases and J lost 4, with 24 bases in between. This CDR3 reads CARKTRTLTLYEQYF. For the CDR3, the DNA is TGTGCCCGAAAAACTAGGACACTGACTTTATACGAGCAGTACTTC.

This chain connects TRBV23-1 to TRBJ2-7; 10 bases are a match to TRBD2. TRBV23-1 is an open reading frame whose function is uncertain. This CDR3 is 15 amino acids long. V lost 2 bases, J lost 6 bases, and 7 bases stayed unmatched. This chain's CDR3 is CASSQPAGTSAEQYF. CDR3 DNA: TGCGCCAGCAGTCAACCCGCCGGGACTAGCGCCGAGCAGTACTTC.

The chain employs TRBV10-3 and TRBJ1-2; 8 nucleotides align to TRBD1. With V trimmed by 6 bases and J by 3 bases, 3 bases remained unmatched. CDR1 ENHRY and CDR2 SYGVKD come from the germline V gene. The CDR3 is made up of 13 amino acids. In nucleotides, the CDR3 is TGTGCCATCAGCCCAGGGGGCGACTATGGCTACACCTTC. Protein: CAISPGGDYGYTF.

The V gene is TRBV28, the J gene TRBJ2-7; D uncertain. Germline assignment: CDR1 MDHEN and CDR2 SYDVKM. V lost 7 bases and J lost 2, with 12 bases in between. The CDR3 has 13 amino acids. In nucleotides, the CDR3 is TGTGCCAGCACCTCGACGGTTCCCTACGAGCAGTACTTC. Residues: CASTSTVPYEQYF.

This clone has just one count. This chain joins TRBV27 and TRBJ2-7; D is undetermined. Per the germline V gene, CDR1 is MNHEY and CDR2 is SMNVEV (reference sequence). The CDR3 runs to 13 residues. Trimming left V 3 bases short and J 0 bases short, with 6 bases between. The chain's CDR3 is CASSFHNSYEQYF. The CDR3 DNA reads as TGTGCCAGCAGTTTCCACAACTCCTACGAGCAGTACTTC.

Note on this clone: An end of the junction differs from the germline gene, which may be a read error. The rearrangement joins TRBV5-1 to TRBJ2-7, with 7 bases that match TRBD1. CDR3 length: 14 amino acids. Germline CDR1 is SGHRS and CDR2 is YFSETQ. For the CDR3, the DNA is TGTGCCAGCAGCTTGGCCGGGACAGTCTACGAGCAGTACTTC. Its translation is CASSLAGTVYEQYF.

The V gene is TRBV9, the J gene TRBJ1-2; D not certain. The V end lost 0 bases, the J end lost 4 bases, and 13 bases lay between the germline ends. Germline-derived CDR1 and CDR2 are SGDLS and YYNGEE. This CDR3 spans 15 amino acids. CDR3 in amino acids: CASSVAEGGTYGYTF. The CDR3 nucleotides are TGTGCCAGCAGCGTAGCGGAGGGTGGTACCTATGGCTACACCTTC.

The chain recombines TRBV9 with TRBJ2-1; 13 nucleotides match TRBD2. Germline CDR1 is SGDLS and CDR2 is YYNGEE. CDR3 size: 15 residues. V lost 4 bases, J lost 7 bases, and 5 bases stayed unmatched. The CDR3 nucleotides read TGTGCCAGCAGCCCCCTGGGACTAGCGGGGAATGAGCAGTTCTTC. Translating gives CASSPLGLAGNEQFF.